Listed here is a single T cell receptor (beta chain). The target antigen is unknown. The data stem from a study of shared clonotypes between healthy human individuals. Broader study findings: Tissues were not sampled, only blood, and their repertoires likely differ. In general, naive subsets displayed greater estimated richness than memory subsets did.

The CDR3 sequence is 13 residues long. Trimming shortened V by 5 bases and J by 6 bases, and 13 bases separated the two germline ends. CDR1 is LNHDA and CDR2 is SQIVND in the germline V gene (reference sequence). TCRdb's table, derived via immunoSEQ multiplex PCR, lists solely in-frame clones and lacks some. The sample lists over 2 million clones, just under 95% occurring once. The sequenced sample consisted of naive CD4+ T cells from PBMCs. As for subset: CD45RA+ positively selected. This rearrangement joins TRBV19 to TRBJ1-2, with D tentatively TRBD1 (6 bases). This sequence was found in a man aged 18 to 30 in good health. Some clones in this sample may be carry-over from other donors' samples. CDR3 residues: CASSAGGSHGYTF. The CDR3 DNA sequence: TGTGCCAGTAGTGCCGGGGGCTCCCATGGCTACACCTTC.